These 15 T cell receptor beta chains came from one sample sequenced in a study of beta chain features in type 1 diabetes. Every isolated RNA sample was fully reverse transcribed, so sequencing captured expressed TCRB transcripts. Produced via immunoSEQ multiplex PCR; TCRdb's table is partial and in-frame only. The data contain around 190,000 clones, approximately 13% of them seen just once; the ten biggest clones take up around 0.63%. Material: central memory CD4+ T cells from blood. The receptors here all came from a woman under 30 in good health.

The chain has TRBV28 and TRBJ2-1; 8 bases are shared with TRBD1. V lost 4 bases to trimming and J lost 9 bases; unmatched junction nucleotides: 5. Germline V gives CDR1 MDHEN, CDR2 SYDVKM. This CDR3 is 13 amino acids long. The CDR3 region has the DNA TGTGCCAGCAGTTCCGGACAGGGTGGTGAGCAGTTCTTC. It translates to CASSSGQGGEQFF.

The V gene is TRBV30, the J gene TRBJ2-7; no clear D gene. Germline V lookup: CDR1 GTSNPN, CDR2 SVGIG (reference sequence). Trimming took off 1 base at V and 3 bases at J, with 13 bases between the two ends. There are 14 residues in the CDR3. The CDR3 spells CAWSAVSGFYEQYF. For the CDR3, the DNA is TGTGCCTGGAGTGCAGTTTCCGGGTTCTACGAGCAGTACTTC.

V usage is TRBV4-3 and J usage is TRBJ2-1; the D gene is possibly TRBD1 (6 bases). Germline assignment: CDR1 LGHNA and CDR2 YSLEER. V was cut by 5 bases and J by 12 bases, with 14 bases left in between. The CDR3 runs 12 residues. The CDR3 nucleotides read TGCGCCAGCAGCGAATTACAGGGTTTGCAGTTCTTC. Translation gives CASSELQGLQFF.

The chain's CDR3 is CASSLDPTANYGYTF. The CDR3 DNA reads TGTGCCAGCAGCTTAGACCCTACGGCTAACTATGGCTACACCTTC. The chain uses TRBV13 and TRBJ1-2; no definite D call. CDR3 length: 15 residues. Germline V gives CDR1 PRHDT, CDR2 FYEKMQ (reference sequence). V was cut by 1 base and J by 0 bases, with 9 bases left in between.

J is TRBJ1-5 and V is TRBV19, with D possibly matching TRBD1 (5 bases). The CDR3 consists of 13 residues. Per the germline V gene, CDR1 is LNHDA and CDR2 is SQIVND (reference sequence). The V end was cut by 4 bases, the J end by 7 bases, with 11 bases between. The DNA for the CDR3 is TGTGCCAGTAGTAGGTCGGGGGGACAGCCCCAGCATTTT. Translating it yields CASSRSGGQPQHF.

This clone has more than one count but fewer than ten. V is TRBV7-2 and J is TRBJ2-3; D call uncertain. Per the germline V gene, CDR1 is SGHTA and CDR2 is FQGNSA. The CDR3 totals 14 residues. The germline V and J ends were trimmed by 1 base and 2 bases, with 7 bases remaining between them. As DNA, the CDR3 is TGTGCCAGCAGCTTAGTACTCCCCACAGATACGCAGTATTTT. This codes for CASSLVLPTDTQYF.

This chain connects TRBV28 to TRBJ2-7, with a tentative D call TRBD1 (7 bases). The CDR3 has 13 amino acids. Germline CDR1 reads MDHEN; CDR2 reads SYDVKM. With 6 bases removed from V and 2 bases from J, the gap between germline ends came to 11 bases. The CDR3 protein is CASSGGTAYEQYF. The CDR3 coding sequence is TGTGCCAGCAGCGGAGGGACAGCCTACGAGCAGTACTTC.

The gene calls are TRBV4-2 and TRBJ2-4; 9 positions agree with TRBD1. The CDR3 extends over 17 amino acids. Germline V CDR1 and CDR2: LGHNA, YNFKEQ. The trim removed 0 bases at V and 4 bases at J, leaving 7 bases unmatched. The CDR3 sequence is CASSQDWGGTGKNIQYF. DNA for the CDR3: TGTGCCAGCAGCCAAGATTGGGGGGGGACAGGGAAAAACATTCAGTACTTC.

This clone was seen a handful of times. The chain carries TRBV9 and TRBJ2-7; TRBD2 matches 8 bases. The CDR3 runs 15 residues. The trim removed 0 bases at V and 4 bases at J, leaving 6 bases unmatched. Germline-derived CDR1 and CDR2 are SGDLS and YYNGEE. CDR3 in amino acids: CASSVGTAGVYEQYF. The CDR3 region has the DNA TGTGCCAGCAGCGTAGGTACAGCGGGAGTTTACGAGCAGTACTTC.

The chain employs TRBV5-4 and TRBJ2-1; 7 bases fit TRBD2. Germline loops: CDR1 SGHNT, CDR2 YYREEE (reference sequence). This CDR3 has 17 residues. The V gene end was trimmed by 3 bases and the J gene end by 0 bases; junction bases not matched to a gene: 9. CDR3 DNA: TGTGCCAGCAGCTGGGGGGAGGGGTTAAGCTCCTACAATGAGCAGTTCTTC. Translating gives CASSWGEGLSSYNEQFF.

This sequence joins TRBV15 and TRBJ2-5; 9 bases fit TRBD1. Germline V CDR1 and CDR2: LNHNV, YYDKDF (reference sequence). The CDR3 runs 16 residues. Unmatched junction bases numbered 4, after V lost 1 base and J lost 1 base. This CDR3 reads CATSRGGTGSQETQYF. The CDR3, as DNA: TGTGCCACCAGCAGAGGCGGGACAGGGTCCCAAGAGACCCAGTACTTC.

This chain joins TRBV11-2 and TRBJ2-5, with 12 bases matching TRBD2. The CDR3 has 13 residues. J lost 2 bases, V lost 10 bases, and 2 bases had no gene match. Germline V lookup: CDR1 SGHAT, CDR2 FQNNGV. CDR3 nucleotide sequence: TGTGCCACCGGACTAGCGGGACAAGAGACCCAGTACTTC. Its translation: CATGLAGQETQYF.

In this sample, this clone turned up a few times. The gene calls are TRBV7-2 and TRBJ1-1; D possibly corresponds to TRBD1 (5 bases). The germline V gene has CDR1 SGHTA and CDR2 FQGNSA. The CDR3 runs 13 residues. The V end was cut by 5 bases, the J end by 4 bases, with 11 bases between. The CDR3 protein is CASSSYQGTEAFF. The CDR3 DNA sequence: TGTGCCAGCAGCAGCTACCAGGGCACTGAAGCTTTCTTT.

A remark on this clone: Other DNA sequences within the sample encode an identical CDR3. This chain joins TRBV27 and TRBJ2-1; D is unresolved. Germline V CDR1 and CDR2: MNHEY, SMNVEV (reference sequence). This CDR3 is 11 amino acids long. V was cut by 6 bases and J by 4 bases, with 4 bases left in between. The CDR3: CASSRYNEQFF. The CDR3 DNA sequence: TGTGCCAGCAGCCGGTACAATGAGCAGTTCTTC.

The chain couples TRBV5-1 to TRBJ1-3; D is undetermined. Trimming pared 3 bases from V and 0 bases from J, leaving 13 bases between. CDR1 SGHRS and CDR2 YFSETQ come from the germline V gene. The CDR3 extends over 16 amino acids. For the CDR3, the DNA is TGCGCCAGCAGCTCGAACGGGGTGGACTCTGGAAACACCATATATTTT. Translation: CASSSNGVDSGNTIYF.